These 4 T cell receptor beta chains were all obtained from the same sample, sequenced in a study of spatial heterogeneity in lung cancer. Time point described: sample taken at primary tumor resection. General study points: It was found that expanded intratumoral alpha and beta TCR counts tracked tumor mutation counts.

The antigens of these receptors remain unknown. TCRdb reprocessed the 5' RACE reads with MiXCR, giving one entry per CDR3 protein. The table records 2,900 or so distinct CDR3 sequences, roughly 5% of them present only once. Sequenced material: lung tumor tissue, taken at surgery. Receptors originate from a male donor with early-stage non-small cell lung cancer.

This clonotype was seen at least ten times. The chain employs TRBV5-5 and TRBJ2-3; 7 positions agree with TRBD2. The CDR3 is 15 amino acids. Germline values: CDR1 SGHKS, CDR2 YYEKEE (reference sequence). V shed 1 base, J shed 0 bases, and the junction held 2 bases outside the gene matches. The CDR3 DNA reads TGTGCCAGCAGCTTGCCAGCGGGGAGCACAGATACGCAGTATTTT. Its translation is CASSLPAGSTDTQYF. The full variable domain, with the rest looked up from reference TRBV5-5 and TRBJ2-3, is DAGVTQSPTHLIKTRGQQVTLRCSPISGHKSVSWYQQVLGQGPQFIFQYYEKEERGRGNFPDRFSARQFPNYSSELNVNALLLGDSALYLCASSLPAGSTDTQYFGPGTRLTVL.

This clonotype was observed at least ten times. This sequence joins TRBV6-5 and TRBJ1-2; D remains ambiguous. CDR1 is MNHEY and CDR2 is SVGAGI in the germline V gene. The CDR3 spans 13 residues. The germline V and J ends were trimmed by 6 bases and 6 bases, with 14 bases remaining between them. DNA of the CDR3: TGTGCCAGCAGGCCGACAACGACCGATGGCTACACCTTC. Translated, it gives CASRPTTTDGYTF.

Ten or more counts support this clonotype. V is TRBV6-2 or TRBV6-3 and J is TRBJ1-1; D might be TRBD1 (5 bases). Germline CDR1 reads MNHEY; CDR2 reads SVGEGT. The CDR3 is 16 amino acids. Trimming shortened V by 6 bases and J by 1 base, and 18 bases separated the two germline ends. The CDR3 protein is CASSRKVGQKNTEAFF. CDR3 bases: TGTGCCAGCAGCCGTAAAGTTGGACAAAAGAACACTGAAGCTTTCTTT.

By frequency in the sample, this clonotype is large. CDR3 protein: CSVLKTAQEAFF. The DNA of the CDR3 is TGCAGTGTCTTAAAGACCGCTCAAGAAGCTTTCTTT. The genes are TRBV20-1 and TRBJ1-1; unclear D gene. The CDR3 sequence is 12 residues long. Germline V gives CDR1 DFQATT, CDR2 SNEGSKA (reference sequence). V lost 7 bases and J lost 8, with 17 bases in between.